The clone carrying this T cell receptor (beta chain) was picked up many times. Its specificity is unknown. Template switching added a universal primer binding site, and final cDNA carried unique molecular identifiers. A single record per CDR3 protein comes from TCRdb applying MiXCR to the 5' RACE reads. This sample has 200,000 to 250,000 distinct CDR3 sequences, with 6.5% found just once. The record originates from a study of identical twins. Study-level findings and limits: Whereas memory repertoires showed no such difference, abundant cord blood beta clonotypes carried fewer insertions.

V dropped 3 bases and J dropped 16 bases, with 13 bases sitting between them. The CDR3 has 11 amino acids. This sample also appeared in a second study, on T cells expressing NK-cell markers. That work states: With respect to HCMV, most of the eight sequenced donors were seropositive, and one was seronegative. Questions lingered over whether expanded NKG2C+ T cell clones were HCMV-specific.

The receptor's source is a woman between 18 and 29 years old in good health. The sample consisted of CD8+ T cells sorted from blood. The genes are TRBV12-3 or TRBV12-4 and TRBJ2-1, with D tentatively TRBD2 (6 bases). CDR3 loop: CASSFDGGIFF. CDR3 coding DNA: TGTGCCAGCAGTTTCGACGGGGGAATCTTCTTC.